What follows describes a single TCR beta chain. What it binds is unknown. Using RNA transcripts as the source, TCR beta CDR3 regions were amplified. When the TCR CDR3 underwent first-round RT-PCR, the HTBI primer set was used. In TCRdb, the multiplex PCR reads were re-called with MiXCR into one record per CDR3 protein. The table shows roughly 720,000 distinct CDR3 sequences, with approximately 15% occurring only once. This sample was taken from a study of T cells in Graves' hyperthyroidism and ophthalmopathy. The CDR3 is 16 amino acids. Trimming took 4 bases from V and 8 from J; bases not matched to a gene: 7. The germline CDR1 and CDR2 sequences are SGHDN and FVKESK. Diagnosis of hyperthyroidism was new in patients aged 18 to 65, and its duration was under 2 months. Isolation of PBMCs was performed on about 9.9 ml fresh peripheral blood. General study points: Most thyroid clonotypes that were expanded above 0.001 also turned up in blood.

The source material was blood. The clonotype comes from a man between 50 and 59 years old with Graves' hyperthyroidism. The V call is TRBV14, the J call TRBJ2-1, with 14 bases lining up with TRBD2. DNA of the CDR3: TGTGCCAGCAGCCTGGGGACTAGCGGGAGTTGGGATGAGCAGTTCTTC. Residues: CASSLGTSGSWDEQFF.